Below, 22 T cell receptor beta chains from the same sample are listed, as sequenced in a study of T cells in Graves' hyperthyroidism and ophthalmopathy. What was amplified from RNA transcripts were TCR beta CDR3 regions. HTBI primers were the set used in a first-round RT-PCR of the TCR CDR3. TCRdb used MiXCR to reprocess the multiplex PCR reads, holding one entry per CDR3 protein. This table has around 660,000 distinct CDR3 sequences, just under 45% appearing once. The sample consisted of peripheral blood or thyroid tissue (not recorded which). The origin of the receptors is an adult man with Graves' disease, either hyperthyroidism or ophthalmopathy (not recorded which).

This clonotype was observed a single time. V usage is TRBV7-2 and J usage is TRBJ1-4; TRBD1 matches 10 bases. From germline, CDR1 is SGHTA and CDR2 FQGNSA. The CDR3 sequence is 15 residues long. The trim removed 5 bases at V and 7 bases at J, leaving 7 bases unmatched. The CDR3: CASSLMDRGFEKLFF. The DNA for the CDR3 is TGTGCCAGCAGCCTCATGGACAGGGGGTTTGAAAAACTGTTTTTT. Full variable domain (missing parts from reference TRBV7-2 and TRBJ1-4): GAGVSQSPSNKVTEKGKDVELRCDPISGHTALYWYRQSLGQGLEFLIYFQGNSAPDKSGLPSDRFSAERTGGSVSTLTIQRTQQEDSAVYLCASSLMDRGFEKLFFGSGTQLSVL.

As to this clonotype: This may arise from a read error, as a much more abundant clone is one base away. The J gene is TRBJ1-5, the V gene TRBV7-8, with TRBD1 matching over 8 bases. The CDR3 spans 15 residues. Germline values: CDR1 SGHVS, CDR2 FQNEAQ. V was pared by 3 bases and J by 2 bases, with 3 bases of the junction left unmatched. CDR3 sequence: CASSLGQDGNQPQHF. CDR3 bases: TGTGCCAGCAGCTTGGGACAGGATGGCAATCAGCCCCAGCATTTT.

The genes are TRBV24-1 and TRBJ2-2; possible D gene TRBD1, 6 bases. V was trimmed by 4 bases and J by 13 bases, leaving 9 bases between them. The germline V gene has CDR1 KGHDR and CDR2 SFDVKD. This CDR3 has 11 residues. The CDR3 nucleotides read TGTGCCACCAGTGAGGGGGCAGGGCTGTTTTTT. This gives the protein CATSEGAGLFF.

V gene TRBV20-1 combines with J gene TRBJ1-5, with a possible D match to TRBD1 (5 bases). Between the trimmed V and J ends, which lost 3 bases and 8 bases, there was a span of 17 bases. The CDR3 contains 14 residues. Germline CDR1 and CDR2: DFQATT and SNEGSKA (reference sequence). Here the CDR3 reads CSASEGSTGEPQHF. CDR3 nucleotides: TGCAGTGCTAGTGAGGGGAGCACCGGGGAGCCCCAGCATTTT.

This clonotype was detected a few times. This chain uses TRBV12-3 or TRBV12-4 with TRBJ1-1; TRBD1 is a possible D gene (5 bases). V was shortened by 6 bases and J by 2 bases, with 16 bases between the two germline ends. CDR3 size: 15 residues. CDR3 nucleotide sequence: TGTGCCAGCAGCCCCAATGGGCGGGACAACACTGAAGCTTTCTTT. Protein product: CASSPNGRDNTEAFF.

The chain carries TRBV29-1 and TRBJ2-7, with TRBD2 matching over 9 bases. The V segment lost 7 bases and the J segment 3 bases; nucleotides outside the gene matches: 13. The CDR3 runs to 15 residues. In germline, CDR1 is SQVTM, CDR2 ANQGSEA. CDR3 in amino acids: CSASGTGTRGYEQYF. CDR3 bases: TGCAGCGCTAGCGGGACCGGGACTAGGGGCTACGAGCAGTACTTC.

This clonotype was detected only a few times. V usage is TRBV20-1 and J usage is TRBJ1-5; a weak D match, TRBD1 (5 bases). The CDR3 consists of 15 residues. Per the germline V gene, CDR1 is DFQATT and CDR2 is SNEGSKA (reference sequence). Trimming stripped 3 bases from V and 0 bases from J, with 12 bases between. CDR3 in DNA: TGCAGTGCTAGGGAGGGGCCGTATAGCAATCAGCCCCAGCATTTT. It is translated as CSAREGPYSNQPQHF.

The chain has TRBV2 and TRBJ2-7; 8 positions agree with TRBD2. The CDR3 length is 15 residues. From germline, CDR1 is SNHLY and CDR2 FYNNEI. V was pared by 1 base and J by 7 bases, with 9 bases of the junction left unmatched. The CDR3 protein is CASSEGRPRGREQYF. The CDR3 DNA follows: TGTGCCAGCAGTGAAGGACGGCCTCGCGGGAGGGAGCAGTACTTC.

V usage is TRBV19 and J usage is TRBJ1-5; 7 positions match TRBD1. Trimming cost V 5 bases and J 6 bases; bases outside gene matches: 13. The CDR3 consists of 16 residues. Looked up from germline, CDR1 is LNHDA and CDR2 is SQIVND (reference sequence). The DNA for the CDR3 is TGTGCCAGTAGTCGGCAGGGGGTTTTGGTCGGTCAGCCCCAGCATTTT. The encoded protein is CASSRQGVLVGQPQHF.

This clonotype has only one observation. The rearrangement joins TRBV20-1 to TRBJ2-5; TRBD2 matches at 14 bases. Losses at the gene ends were 0 bases for V and 4 bases for J; bases not matched to a gene: 4. CDR1 and CDR2 (germline): DFQATT, SNEGSKA (reference sequence). This CDR3 is built from 16 residues. The CDR3 DNA is TGCAGTGCTAGAGATCCGACTAGCGGGAGGGTAGAGACCCAGTACTTC. It specifies CSARDPTSGRVETQYF.

V gene TRBV24-1 combines with J gene TRBJ1-2; the match to TRBD1 covers 9 bases. V trimming: 0 bases; J trimming: 11 bases; junction bases outside the gene matches: 6. Germline V gene data show CDR1 as KGHDR and CDR2 as SFDVKD. The CDR3 spans 14 residues. The CDR3 nucleotides read TGTGCCACCAGTGATTTGCGGGCCGGGACAGGGTACACCTTC. Protein product: CATSDLRAGTGYTF.

This chain uses TRBV6-1 with TRBJ2-5; D gene uncertain. The V gene's germline CDR1 is MNHNS and CDR2 SASEGT. The CDR3 is 13 amino acids. Trimming left V 6 bases short and J 6 bases short, with 14 bases between. The CDR3 loop reads CASRSTVDQTQYF. CDR3 coding DNA: TGTGCCAGCAGATCTACGGTTGACCAGACCCAGTACTTC.

V and J are TRBV9 and TRBJ1-6; the D gene is possibly TRBD1 (5 bases). Trimming stripped 3 bases from V and 4 bases from J, with 14 bases between. The germline V gene encodes CDR1 SGDLS and CDR2 YYNGEE. There are 16 residues in the CDR3. CDR3 residues: CASSANTGHYNSPLHF. The CDR3 nucleotides are TGTGCCAGCAGCGCCAATACCGGACATTATAATTCACCCCTCCACTTT.

This clonotype was seen many times. The gene calls are TRBV12-3 or TRBV12-4 and TRBJ1-2; 9 bases are shared with TRBD1. V shed 3 bases, J shed 5 bases, and the junction held 4 bases outside the gene matches. The CDR3 contains 14 residues. The CDR3 bases are TGTGCCAGCAGTTTCGGGACAGGGAATTATGGCTACACCTTC. It yields the protein CASSFGTGNYGYTF.

This clonotype was seen only once. The CDR3: CAISEGVGTQYF. CDR3 nucleotide sequence: TGTGCCATCAGTGAGGGGGTGGGGACCCAGTACTTC. The genes are TRBV10-3 and TRBJ2-5; D uncertain. This CDR3 contains 12 residues. Trimming removed 2 bases at V and 7 bases at J, with 8 bases between. Per germline, CDR1 ENHRY and CDR2 SYGVKD.

The genes are TRBV9 and TRBJ2-2; no reliable D call. This CDR3 region has 16 residues. V was cut by 0 bases and J by 4 bases, with 13 bases left in between. Germline V gene sequence: CDR1 SGDLS, CDR2 YYNGEE. The CDR3, as DNA: TGTGCCAGCAGCGTAGTCGGGCGCTCGAGCACCGGGGAGCTGTTTTTT. Amino acids: CASSVVGRSSTGELFF.

This clonotype appeared many times. The rearrangement links TRBV29-1 to TRBJ1-3; D is unclear. V was trimmed by 3 bases and J by 0 bases, leaving 3 bases between them. The CDR3 is 12 amino acids. CDR1 and CDR2 (germline): SQVTM, ANQGSEA. CDR3 loop: CSVEHSGNTIYF. In nucleotides, the CDR3 is TGCAGCGTTGAGCACTCTGGAAACACCATATATTTT.

Ten or more counts support this clonotype. The chain couples TRBV5-1 to TRBJ1-5; D is ambiguous. V lost 0 bases to trimming and J lost 3 bases, with 4 bases between them. Germline V CDR1 and CDR2: SGHRS, YFSETQ. CDR3 size: 13 residues. The CDR3 region is CASSLGINQPQHF. CDR3 coding DNA: TGCGCCAGCAGCTTGGGCATCAATCAGCCCCAGCATTTT.

This clonotype has just a few counts. The V gene is TRBV20-1, the J gene TRBJ2-7, with 8 bases identical to TRBD1. V gave up 2 bases and J gave up 3 bases; unmatched junction bases: 6. Germline values: CDR1 DFQATT, CDR2 SNEGSKA (reference sequence). CDR3 length: 14 residues. The CDR3 bases are TGCAGTGCTAGATCCGGGACAGGTGACTACGAGCAGTACTTC. It is translated as CSARSGTGDYEQYF.

This clonotype was picked up many times. V usage is TRBV5-6 and J usage is TRBJ1-4; TRBD1 aligns across 9 bases. J was trimmed by 5 bases and V by 3 bases; bases with no gene match: 8. This CDR3 has 16 residues. Germline V gives CDR1 SGHDT, CDR2 YYEEEE. CDR3: CASSYLSTGGNEKLFF. CDR3 nucleotide sequence: TGTGCCAGCAGCTACCTATCAACAGGGGGCAATGAAAAACTGTTTTTT.

This chain joins TRBV15 and TRBJ1-5; TRBD1 matches at 9 bases. The CDR3 has 16 residues. The V gene end was trimmed by 0 bases and the J gene end by 4 bases; junction bases not matched to a gene: 4. CDR1 and CDR2 from the germline V gene are LNHNV and YYDKDF (reference sequence). As DNA, the CDR3 is TGTGCCACCAGCAGAGAGGGGACAGGGCCAAATCAGCCCCAGCATTTT. This translates into CATSREGTGPNQPQHF.

The CDR3 protein is CSVETGAQETQYF. For the CDR3, the DNA is TGCAGCGTTGAAACGGGGGCACAAGAGACCCAGTACTTC. V usage is TRBV29-1 and J usage is TRBJ2-5, with D perhaps being TRBD1 or TRBD2 (6 bases each). This CDR3 comprises 13 residues. V dropped 2 bases and J dropped 2 bases, with 9 bases sitting between them. CDR1 SQVTM and CDR2 ANQGSEA come from the germline V gene. Together with reference TRBV29-1 and TRBJ2-5, the CDR3 gives the full variable domain: SAVISQKPSRDICQRGTSLTIQCQVDSQVTMMFWYRQQPGQSLTLIATANQGSEATYESGFVIDKFPISRPNLTFSTLTVSNMSPEDSSIYLCSVETGAQETQYFGPGTRLLVL.